This T cell receptor (beta chain) was observed in a study of beta chain features in type 1 diabetes. As regards this clone: Its antigen is currently unknown.

Broader study findings: It was not settled here whether HLA type affects TCRB rearrangement. Type 1 diabetes patients had TCRB CDR3s that were shorter (moderately but significantly so) in all four CD4+ subsets.

Sequencing targeted expressed TCRB transcripts, as all isolated RNA had been reverse transcribed. Naive, central memory and regulatory T cell samples produced a mean of approximately 3.6 million reads. Clones were sequenced by immunoSEQ multiplex PCR, and TCRdb holds only the in-frame ones, with some missing. The sample lists 25,000 to 30,000 clones, almost 65% occurring once. The sample comprised Tregs from blood. This TCR came from a woman younger than 45 with type 1 diabetes.

CDR3 DNA sequence: TGTGCCAGCAGCTTGTCAGGGACAGGGGATGAAAAACTGTTTTTT. Amino acids: CASSLSGTGDEKLFF. This chain joins TRBV7-9 and TRBJ1-4; the match to TRBD1 covers 10 bases. The CDR3 runs to 15 residues. Germline V gene lookup returns CDR1 SEHNR and CDR2 FQNEAQ (reference sequence). V was clipped by 3 bases and J by 6 bases; unmatched bases: 4.